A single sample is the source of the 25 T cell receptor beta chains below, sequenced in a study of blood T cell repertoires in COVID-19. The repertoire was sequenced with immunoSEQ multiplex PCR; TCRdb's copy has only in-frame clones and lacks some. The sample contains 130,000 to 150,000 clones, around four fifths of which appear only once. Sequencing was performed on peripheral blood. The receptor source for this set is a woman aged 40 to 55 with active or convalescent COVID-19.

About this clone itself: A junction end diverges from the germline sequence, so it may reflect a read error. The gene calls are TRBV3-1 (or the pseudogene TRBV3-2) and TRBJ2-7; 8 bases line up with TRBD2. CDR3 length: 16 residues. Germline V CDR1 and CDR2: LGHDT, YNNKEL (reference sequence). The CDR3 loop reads CASSHRGWTSSHEQYF. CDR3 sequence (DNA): TGTGCCAGCAGCCACAGGGGCTGGACTAGCTCCCACGAGCAGTACTTC.

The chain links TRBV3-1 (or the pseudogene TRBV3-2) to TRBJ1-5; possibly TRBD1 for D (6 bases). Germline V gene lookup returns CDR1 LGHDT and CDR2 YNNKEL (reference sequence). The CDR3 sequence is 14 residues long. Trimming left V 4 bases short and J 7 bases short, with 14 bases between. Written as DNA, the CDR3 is TGTGCCAGCAGCCTCACAGGGACGGACCAGCCCCAGCATTTT. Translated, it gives CASSLTGTDQPQHF.

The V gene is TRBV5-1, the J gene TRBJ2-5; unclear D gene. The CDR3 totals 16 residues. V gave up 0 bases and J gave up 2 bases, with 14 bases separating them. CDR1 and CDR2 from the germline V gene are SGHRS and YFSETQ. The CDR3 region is CASSLGPGGGQETQYF. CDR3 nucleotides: TGCGCCAGCAGCTTGGGACCGGGTGGTGGGCAAGAGACCCAGTACTTC. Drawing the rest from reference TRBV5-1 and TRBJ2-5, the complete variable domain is KAGVTQTPRYLIKTRGQQVTLSCSPISGHRSVSWYQQTPGQGLQFLFEYFSETQRNKGNFPGRFSGRQFSNSRSEMNVSTLELGDSALYLCASSLGPGGGQETQYFGPGTRLLVL.

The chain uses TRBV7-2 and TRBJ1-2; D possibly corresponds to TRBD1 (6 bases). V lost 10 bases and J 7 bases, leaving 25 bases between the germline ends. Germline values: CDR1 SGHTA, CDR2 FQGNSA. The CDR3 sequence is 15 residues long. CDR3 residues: CATTQQGRGFSGYTF. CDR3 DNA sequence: TGTGCCACCACGCAGCAGGGCAGGGGCTTTAGTGGCTACACCTTC.

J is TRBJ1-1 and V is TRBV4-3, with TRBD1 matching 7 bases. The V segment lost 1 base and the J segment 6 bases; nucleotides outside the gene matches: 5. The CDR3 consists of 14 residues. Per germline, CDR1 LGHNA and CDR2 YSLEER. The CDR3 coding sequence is TGCGCCAGCAGCCAAGTACGCAGGGGGGCTGAAGCTTTCTTT. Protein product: CASSQVRRGAEAFF.

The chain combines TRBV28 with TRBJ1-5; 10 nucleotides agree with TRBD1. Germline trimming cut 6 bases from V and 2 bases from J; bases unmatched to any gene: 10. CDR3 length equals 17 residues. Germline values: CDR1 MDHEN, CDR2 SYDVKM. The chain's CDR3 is CASRPRQGAGGNQPQHF. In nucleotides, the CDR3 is TGTGCCAGCAGGCCAAGACAGGGGGCAGGGGGCAATCAGCCCCAGCATTTT.

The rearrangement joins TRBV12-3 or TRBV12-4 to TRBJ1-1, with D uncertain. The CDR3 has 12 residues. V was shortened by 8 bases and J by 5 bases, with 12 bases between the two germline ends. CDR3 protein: CASSPKWTEAFF. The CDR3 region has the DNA TGTGCCAGCTCTCCTAAGTGGACTGAAGCTTTCTTT.

CDR3 loop: CASSASWQAYEQYF. The CDR3, as DNA: TGTGCCAGCTCCGCGAGTTGGCAGGCCTACGAGCAGTACTTC. The chain couples TRBV18 to TRBJ2-7; no clear D. From germline, CDR1 is KGHSH and CDR2 LQKENI. The CDR3 has 14 amino acids. V shed 6 bases and J shed 2 bases, with 14 bases lying between them. Filled out from reference TRBV18 and TRBJ2-7, the complete variable domain reads NAGVMQNPRHLVRRRGQEARLRCSPMKGHSHVYWYRQLPEEGLKFMVYLQKENIIDESGMPKERFSAEFPKEGPSILRIQQVVRGDSAAYFCASSASWQAYEQYFGPGTRLTVT.

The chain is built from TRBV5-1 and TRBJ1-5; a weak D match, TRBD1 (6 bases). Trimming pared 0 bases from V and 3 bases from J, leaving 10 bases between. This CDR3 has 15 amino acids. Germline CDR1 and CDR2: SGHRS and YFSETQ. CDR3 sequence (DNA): TGCGCCAGCAGCTTGGGGACAGTGAACAATCAGCCCCAGCATTTT. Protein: CASSLGTVNNQPQHF.

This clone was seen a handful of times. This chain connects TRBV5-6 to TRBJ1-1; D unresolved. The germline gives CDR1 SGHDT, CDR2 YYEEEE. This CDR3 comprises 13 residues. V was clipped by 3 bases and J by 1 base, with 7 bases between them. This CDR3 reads CASSSTPNTEAFF. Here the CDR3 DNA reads TGTGCCAGCAGCTCGACACCGAACACTGAAGCTTTCTTT.

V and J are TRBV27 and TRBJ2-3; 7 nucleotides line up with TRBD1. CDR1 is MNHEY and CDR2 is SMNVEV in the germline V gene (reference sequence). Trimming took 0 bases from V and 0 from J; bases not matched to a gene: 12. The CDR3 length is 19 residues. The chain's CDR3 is CASSLSTPGQRTSTDTQYF. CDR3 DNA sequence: TGTGCCAGCAGTTTATCGACCCCGGGACAGCGCACTAGCACAGATACGCAGTATTTT.

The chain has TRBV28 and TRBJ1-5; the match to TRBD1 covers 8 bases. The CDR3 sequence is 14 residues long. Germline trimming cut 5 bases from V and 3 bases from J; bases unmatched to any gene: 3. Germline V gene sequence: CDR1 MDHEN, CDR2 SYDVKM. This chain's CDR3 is CASSQGAPNQPQHF. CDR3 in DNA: TGTGCCAGCAGTCAGGGGGCCCCCAATCAGCCCCAGCATTTT.

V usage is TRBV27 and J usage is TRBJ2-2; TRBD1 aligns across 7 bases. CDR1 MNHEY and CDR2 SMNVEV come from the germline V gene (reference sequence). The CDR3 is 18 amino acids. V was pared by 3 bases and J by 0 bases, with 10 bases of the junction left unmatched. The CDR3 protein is CASSFYRGTDPNTGELFF. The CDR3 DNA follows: TGTGCCAGCAGTTTTTACAGGGGAACGGACCCGAACACCGGGGAGCTGTTTTTT.

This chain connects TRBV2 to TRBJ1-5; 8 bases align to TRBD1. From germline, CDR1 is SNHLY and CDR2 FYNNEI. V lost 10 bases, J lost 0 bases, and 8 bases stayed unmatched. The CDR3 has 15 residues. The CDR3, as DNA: TGTGCCACCGGACAGGGCGAATTTAGCAATCAGCCCCAGCATTTT. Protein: CATGQGEFSNQPQHF.

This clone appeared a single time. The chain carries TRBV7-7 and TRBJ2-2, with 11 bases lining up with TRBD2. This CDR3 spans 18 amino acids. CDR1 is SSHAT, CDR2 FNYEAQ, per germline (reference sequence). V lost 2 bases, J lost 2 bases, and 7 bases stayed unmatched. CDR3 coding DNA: TGTGCCAGCAGCTTACTAGGGCTAGCGGGAGGTAACACCGGGGAGCTGTTTTTT. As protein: CASSLLGLAGGNTGELFF. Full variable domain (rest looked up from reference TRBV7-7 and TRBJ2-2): GAGVSQSPRYKVTKRGQDVTLRCDPISSHATLYWYQQALGQGPEFLTYFNYEAQPDKSGLPSDRFSAERPEGSISTLTIQRTEQRDSAMYRCASSLLGLAGGNTGELFFGEGSRLTVL.

CDR3 sequence (DNA): TGTGCCAGTAAGTGGACTAGCGGGAGAGCCGGGGAGCTGTTTTTT. Protein product: CASKWTSGRAGELFF. The chain joins TRBV19 to TRBJ2-2, with 13 bases matching TRBD2. Germline V CDR1 and CDR2: LNHDA, SQIVND (reference sequence). V was clipped by 7 bases and J by 6 bases; unmatched bases: 5. The CDR3 spans 15 residues.

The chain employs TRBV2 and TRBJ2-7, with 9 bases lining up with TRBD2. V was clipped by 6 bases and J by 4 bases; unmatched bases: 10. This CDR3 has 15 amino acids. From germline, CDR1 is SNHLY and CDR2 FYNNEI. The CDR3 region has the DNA TGTGCCAGCAGACCTAACCTAGCGGGGACATACGAGCAGTACTTC. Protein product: CASRPNLAGTYEQYF.

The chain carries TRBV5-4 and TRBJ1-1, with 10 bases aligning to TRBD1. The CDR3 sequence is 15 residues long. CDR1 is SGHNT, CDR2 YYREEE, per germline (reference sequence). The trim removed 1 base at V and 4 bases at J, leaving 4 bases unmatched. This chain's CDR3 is CASSLPGQGSTEAFF. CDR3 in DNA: TGTGCCAGCAGCTTGCCGGGACAGGGGAGCACTGAAGCTTTCTTT.

The CDR3 region is CATTRPPGKLGDEQFF. In nucleotides, the CDR3 is TGTGCCACCACCCGCCCTCCCGGGAAACTGGGCGATGAGCAGTTCTTC. The chain carries TRBV19 and TRBJ2-1; D is possibly TRBD2 (5 bases). The CDR3 covers 16 residues. The V and J ends lost 10 bases and 8 bases respectively, with 27 bases between them. Germline assignment: CDR1 LNHDA and CDR2 SQIVND (reference sequence).

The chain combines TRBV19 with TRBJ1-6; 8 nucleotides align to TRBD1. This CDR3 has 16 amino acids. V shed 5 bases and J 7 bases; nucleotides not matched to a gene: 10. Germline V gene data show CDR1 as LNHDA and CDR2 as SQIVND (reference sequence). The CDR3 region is CASSATRQGRNSPLHF. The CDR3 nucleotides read TGTGCCAGTAGTGCCACCCGACAGGGGCGCAATTCACCCCTCCACTTT.

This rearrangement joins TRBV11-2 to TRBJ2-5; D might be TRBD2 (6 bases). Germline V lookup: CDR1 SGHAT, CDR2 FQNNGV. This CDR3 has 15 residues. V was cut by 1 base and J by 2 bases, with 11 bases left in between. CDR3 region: CASSLGGLTQETQYF. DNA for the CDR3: TGTGCCAGCAGCTTAGGTGGACTAACTCAAGAGACCCAGTACTTC. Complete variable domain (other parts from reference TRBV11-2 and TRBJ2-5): EAGVAQSPRYKIIEKRQSVAFWCNPISGHATLYWYQQILGQGPKLLIQFQNNGVVDDSQLPKDRFSAERLKGVDSTLKIQPAKLEDSAVYLCASSLGGLTQETQYFGPGTRLLVL.

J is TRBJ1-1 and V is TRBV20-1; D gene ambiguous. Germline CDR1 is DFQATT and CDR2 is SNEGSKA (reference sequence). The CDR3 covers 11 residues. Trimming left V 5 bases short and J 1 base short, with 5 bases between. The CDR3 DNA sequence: TGCAGTGCTTACAAGAACACTGAAGCTTTCTTT. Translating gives CSAYKNTEAFF.

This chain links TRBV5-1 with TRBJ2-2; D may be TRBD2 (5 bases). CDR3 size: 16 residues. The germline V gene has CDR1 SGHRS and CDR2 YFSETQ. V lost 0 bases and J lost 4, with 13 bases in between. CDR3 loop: CASSLEEGQVTGELFF. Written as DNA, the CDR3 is TGCGCCAGCAGCTTGGAAGAGGGCCAAGTCACCGGGGAGCTGTTTTTT.

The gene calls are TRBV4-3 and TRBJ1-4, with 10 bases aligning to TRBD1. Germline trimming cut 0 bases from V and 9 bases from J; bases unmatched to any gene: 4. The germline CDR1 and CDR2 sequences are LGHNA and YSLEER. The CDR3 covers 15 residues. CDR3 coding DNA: TGCGCCAGCAGCCAAGAGAGGACAGGGGGGAAAAAACTGTTTTTT. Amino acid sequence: CASSQERTGGKKLFF.

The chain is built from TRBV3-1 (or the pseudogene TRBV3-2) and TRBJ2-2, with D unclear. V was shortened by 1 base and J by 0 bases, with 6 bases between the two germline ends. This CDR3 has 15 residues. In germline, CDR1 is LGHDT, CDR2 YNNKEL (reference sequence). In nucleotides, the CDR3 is TGTGCCAGCAGCCAAGTACTCTCGAACACCGGGGAGCTGTTTTTT. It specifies CASSQVLSNTGELFF.